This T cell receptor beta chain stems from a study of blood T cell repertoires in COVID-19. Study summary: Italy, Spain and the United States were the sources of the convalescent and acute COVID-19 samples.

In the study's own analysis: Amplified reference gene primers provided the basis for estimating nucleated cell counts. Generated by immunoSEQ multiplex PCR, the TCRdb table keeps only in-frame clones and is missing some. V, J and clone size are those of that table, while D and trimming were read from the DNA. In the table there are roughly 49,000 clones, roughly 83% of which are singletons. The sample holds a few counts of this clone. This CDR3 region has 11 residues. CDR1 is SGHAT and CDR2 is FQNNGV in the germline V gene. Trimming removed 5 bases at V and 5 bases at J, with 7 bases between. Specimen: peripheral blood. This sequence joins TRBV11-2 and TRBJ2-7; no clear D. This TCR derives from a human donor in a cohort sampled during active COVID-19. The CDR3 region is CASSPIHEQYF. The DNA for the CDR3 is TGTGCCAGCAGCCCCATCCACGAGCAGTACTTC.